These T cell receptor beta chains were read from a single sample in a study of CD4+ T cells in melanoma. The method was immunoSEQ multiplex PCR; TCRdb's version includes in-frame clones alone and lacks a portion of them. Of about 110,000 clones listed, over 80% are singletons. Sequencing input: peripheral blood. These receptors were taken from a human donor with melanoma. Each CDR3 is given without its conserved first and last residue. Each record gives: CDR3 length, V gene, J gene, CDR3 protein.

>11|TRBV7-2|TRBJ2-4
ASSLVNKNIQY
>14|TRBV9|TRBJ2-5
ASSAGLAGEQETQY
>11|TRBV4-1|TRBJ2-1
ASSQVMVNEQF
>12|TRBV5-4|TRBJ2-1
ASSGTGTYNEQF
>18|TRBV4-1|TRBJ2-1
ASRPRGTSGGLSSYNEQF
>11|TRBV7-3|TRBJ2-5
ASSSGLSETQY
>10|TRBV6-6|TRBJ2-7
ASSYLRNEQY
>14|TRBV14|TRBJ2-7
ASSPTSGGKGYEQY
>12|TRBV18|TRBJ1-1
ASSPSRATSEAF
>11|TRBV5-1|TRBJ2-7
ASSLARPYEQY
>13|TRBV5-1|TRBJ2-2
ASSPSGIGTGELF
>9|TRBV13|TRBJ2-3
ASSFTDTQY
>9|TRBV28|TRBJ1-2
ASSLRPGYT
>13|TRBV7-9|TRBJ1-5
ASSFMGSRNQPQH
>12|TRBV29-1|TRBJ2-4
SVARGRLTNIQY
>13|TRBV5-6|TRBJ2-3
ASSPGTGGTDTQY
>11|TRBV5-6|TRBJ1-1
ASSLGRRGQSF
>9|TRBV20-1|TRBJ2-1
SARALDEQF
>15|TRBV29-1|TRBJ2-7
SVQTGLAGPEGYEQY
>13|TRBV2|TRBJ2-2
ASRPGQGAAGELF
>11|TRBV18|TRBJ2-4
ASYGQVENIQY
>11|TRBV4-3|TRBJ1-5
ASSQERERAQH
>12|TRBV7-2|TRBJ1-4
ASSEGQGAEKLF
>14|TRBV19|TRBJ1-5
ASSTLRDRGPRPQH
>13|TRBV9|TRBJ2-3
ASSVGSQGGDTQY
>13|TRBV7-9|TRBJ2-5
ASSLLAEGGETQY
>13|TRBV7-9|TRBJ2-1
ASSSRLGSYNEQF
>12|TRBV30|TRBJ2-5
AWSHGQFQETQY